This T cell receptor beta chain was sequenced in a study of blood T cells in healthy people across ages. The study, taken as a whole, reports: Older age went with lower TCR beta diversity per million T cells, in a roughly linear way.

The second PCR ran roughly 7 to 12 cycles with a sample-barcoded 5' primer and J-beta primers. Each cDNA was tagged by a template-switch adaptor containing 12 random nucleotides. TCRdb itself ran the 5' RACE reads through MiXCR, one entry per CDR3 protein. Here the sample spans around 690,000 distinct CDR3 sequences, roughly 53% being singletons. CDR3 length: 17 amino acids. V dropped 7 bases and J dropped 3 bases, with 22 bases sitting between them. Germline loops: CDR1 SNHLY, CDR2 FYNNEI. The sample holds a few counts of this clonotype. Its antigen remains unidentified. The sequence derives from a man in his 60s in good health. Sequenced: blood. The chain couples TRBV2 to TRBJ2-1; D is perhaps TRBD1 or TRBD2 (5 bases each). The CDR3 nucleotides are TGTGCCAGCAACTCTCCGGAGCCGGGACCCGGCTACAATGAGCAGTTCTTC. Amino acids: CASNSPEPGPGYNEQFF.